One and the same sample provided the 15 T cell receptor beta chains below, sequenced in a study of spatial heterogeneity in lung cancer. TCRdb reanalysed the 5' RACE reads using MiXCR and keeps one entry per CDR3 protein. The table shows 40,000 or so distinct CDR3 sequences, with around 7.5% occurring only once. The time point is: sample taken at primary tumor resection. TCRs were sequenced from unsorted whole RNA of tumor, nontumor lung or PBMC. The sample here was PBMCs, taken at surgery. Every receptor here comes from a male donor with early-stage non-small cell lung cancer.

This clonotype was counted many times. The V and J genes are TRBV5-1 and TRBJ2-3, with D tentatively TRBD2 (6 bases). V lost 0 bases to trimming and J lost 3 bases, with 11 bases between them. The V gene's germline CDR1 is SGHRS and CDR2 YFSETQ. This CDR3 has 15 amino acids. This chain's CDR3 is CASSLGRGVTDTQYF. CDR3 in DNA: TGCGCCAGCAGCTTGGGGAGGGGAGTGACAGATACGCAGTATTTT.

In this sample, this clonotype turned up a few times. This chain uses TRBV29-1 with TRBJ2-4, with 10 bases identical to TRBD1. Germline V gene data show CDR1 as SQVTM and CDR2 as ANQGSEA. CDR3 length: 14 residues. The V segment lost 6 bases and the J segment 2 bases; nucleotides outside the gene matches: 4. CDR3 bases: TGCAGCGTCCGGACAGGGGGTCCCAAAAACATTCAGTACTTC. It specifies CSVRTGGPKNIQYF.

This clonotype was counted only a few times. The V call is TRBV28, the J call TRBJ2-1, with D hard to call. Germline V lookup: CDR1 MDHEN, CDR2 SYDVKM. This CDR3 comprises 13 residues. The V end was cut by 3 bases, the J end by 7 bases, with 10 bases between. DNA of the CDR3: TGTGCCAGCAGTTTTTCCACTTGGAATGAGCAGTTCTTC. Its translation: CASSFSTWNEQFF.

The chain uses TRBV30 and TRBJ2-1, with 8 bases matching TRBD1. J gave up 9 bases and V 1 base, and 14 bases lay outside the gene matches. Per the germline V gene, CDR1 is GTSNPN and CDR2 is SVGIG (reference sequence). The CDR3 consists of 16 residues. The DNA for the CDR3 is TGTGCCTGGAGTGCTGGTTGGGGGGACAGGCCGGGTGAGCAGTTCTTC. It codes for CAWSAGWGDRPGEQFF.

In the case of this clonotype: Being one base from a much bigger clone, this may be a read error. The J gene is TRBJ2-3, the V gene TRBV28; D is undetermined. The DNA end is a closer match to TRBJ1-5, so the J assignment may be wrong. The CDR3 is 11 residues long. Germline V gene sequence: CDR1 MDHEN, CDR2 SYDVKM. The CDR3 protein is CASRNADTQHF. DNA for the CDR3: TGTGCCAGCAGAAACGCGGATACGCAGCATTTT.

The chain is built from TRBV7-8 and TRBJ2-5; the D gene could be TRBD1 or TRBD2 (6 bases each). V was cut by 1 base and J by 0 bases, with 9 bases left in between. Germline loops: CDR1 SGHVS, CDR2 FQNEAQ. This CDR3 spans 15 amino acids. CDR3 sequence: CASSLVGGYQETQYF. In DNA, the CDR3 is TGTGCCAGCAGCTTAGTAGGGGGGTACCAAGAGACCCAGTACTTC.

This clonotype has a handful of counts. The chain couples TRBV7-6 to TRBJ2-6; no definite D call. Germline CDR1 is SGHVS and CDR2 is FNYEAQ. The CDR3 consists of 12 residues. Trimming removed 5 bases at V and 6 bases at J, with 5 bases between. The DNA for the CDR3 is TGTGCCAGCAGCCGCCTGGCCAACGTCCTGACTTTC. Residues: CASSRLANVLTF.

V and J are TRBV2 and TRBJ1-1; the D is unclear. The V gene lost 8 bases and the J gene lost 4 bases, with 14 bases spanning the gap. Germline V lookup: CDR1 SNHLY, CDR2 FYNNEI. This CDR3 comprises 13 residues. Written as DNA, the CDR3 is TGTGCCAGCGTTCCTAGTTGGGGCACTGAAGCTTTCTTT. Protein product: CASVPSWGTEAFF.

The chain joins TRBV7-6 to TRBJ2-1, with 10 bases matching TRBD2. The CDR3 contains 16 residues. V lost 5 bases to trimming and J lost 8 bases; unmatched junction nucleotides: 12. CDR1 SGHVS and CDR2 FNYEAQ come from the germline V gene. CDR3 DNA: TGTGCCAGCAGCGTCCTCGCCAGCGGGGGGGCAGATGAGCAGTTCTTC. It is translated as CASSVLASGGADEQFF.

This clonotype was seen many times. The chain is built from TRBV4-1 and TRBJ2-5; no clear D. Germline CDR1 and CDR2: MGHRA and YSYEKL. V dropped 4 bases and J dropped 1 base, with 16 bases sitting between them. This CDR3 comprises 16 residues. For the CDR3, the DNA is TGCGCCAGCAGCCTAACTAATCGGCGGACCCAAGAGACCCAGTACTTC. Amino acids: CASSLTNRRTQETQYF.

There are many counts of this clonotype. V usage is TRBV6-6 and J usage is TRBJ2-4; possible D gene TRBD2, 6 bases. Germline assignment: CDR1 MNHNY and CDR2 SVGAGI (reference sequence). Deletions cut 5 bases from V and 0 bases from J, with 11 bases between. The CDR3 runs 15 residues. Here the CDR3 reads CASSPREIAKNIQYF. The CDR3 DNA reads as TGTGCCAGCAGTCCCCGGGAGATAGCCAAAAACATTCAGTACTTC.

The rearrangement links TRBV20-1 to TRBJ2-7, with TRBD1 as a possible D gene (6 bases). This CDR3 region has 17 residues. V was pared by 1 base and J by 2 bases, with 21 bases between. Germline loops: CDR1 DFQATT, CDR2 SNEGSKA (reference sequence). The CDR3: CSARAQPGQSWPYEQYF. CDR3 coding DNA: TGCAGTGCTAGAGCCCAACCCGGACAGTCCTGGCCCTACGAGCAGTACTTC.

This clonotype was found a few times. The rearrangement joins TRBV18 to TRBJ2-7, with 7 bases matching TRBD2. J gave up 1 base and V 6 bases, and 12 bases lay outside the gene matches. There are 16 residues in the CDR3. Germline V gene data show CDR1 as KGHSH and CDR2 as LQKENI. CDR3 coding DNA: TGTGCCAGCTCGGAAGCGGGAACAGTGAAATCCTACGAGCAGTACTTC. Encoded protein: CASSEAGTVKSYEQYF.

This clonotype came up many times. The rearrangement uses TRBV7-2 and TRBJ1-5; perhaps TRBD1 as D (5 bases). The germline CDR1 and CDR2 sequences are SGHTA and FQGNSA. There are 14 residues in the CDR3. The germline V and J ends were trimmed by 8 bases and 3 bases, with 14 bases remaining between them. Written as DNA, the CDR3 is TGTGCCAGCGGTGGGGCCGGATACAATCAGCCCCAGCATTTT. As protein: CASGGAGYNQPQHF. The variable domain in full, with the rest retrieved from reference TRBV7-2 and TRBJ1-5, is GAGVSQSPSNKVTEKGKDVELRCDPISGHTALYWYRQSLGQGLEFLIYFQGNSAPDKSGLPSDRFSAERTGGSVSTLTIQRTQQEDSAVYLCASGGAGYNQPQHFGDGTRLSIL.

This clonotype was seen many times. This chain connects TRBV7-3 to TRBJ2-6; D is ambiguous. CDR3 size: 15 residues. The germline V gene has CDR1 SGHTA and CDR2 FQGTGA. The ends were cut back, 5 bases at V and 0 bases at J, with 8 bases in the middle. In DNA form, the CDR3 reads TGTGCCAGCAGCGACGGAACCTCTGGGGCCAACGTCCTGACTTTC. This gives the protein CASSDGTSGANVLTF.